This TCR beta chain stems from a study of blood T cell repertoires in COVID-19. Study at large: Donors in the United States, Italy and Spain gave samples during acute or convalescent COVID-19.

Per the original data handling: Reference gene primers were amplified, and this amplification served to estimate nucleated cell counts. Clones were read by immunoSEQ multiplex PCR, and TCRdb kept only the in-frame ones, dropping some. V and J calls and clone size are copied from that table; D and trimming were computed from the DNA. The data show just under 80,000 clones, approximately 84% seen once. Trimming cost V 3 bases and J 8 bases; bases outside gene matches: 5. CDR1 is SNHLY, CDR2 FYNNEI, per germline. The CDR3 contains 14 residues. The genes are TRBV2 and TRBJ2-1; 9 nucleotides agree with TRBD1. This TCR was sampled from a human donor in a cohort sampled during active COVID-19. The sequenced sample consisted of peripheral blood. The CDR3: CASSDLDRGYEQFF. The CDR3 nucleotides read TGTGCCAGCAGTGACCTGGACAGGGGCTATGAGCAGTTCTTC.